The 13 T cell receptor beta chains reported below all come from one sample, sequenced in a study of post-analysis software for immune sequencing data. Which antigens these TCRs recognize remains unknown. cDNA libraries of TCR beta carried unique molecular identifiers. MiXCR, applied by TCRdb to the PCR reads, yields one record per CDR3 protein. The sample lists roughly 400,000 distinct CDR3 sequences, more than 30% occurring once. Broader study findings: When patients were compared with controls, 4 or 5 TRBV segments were more frequent, TRBV5-6, TRBV5-1 and TRBV20-1 among them.

The specimen sequenced was blood. The source of these receptors is a girl aged 2 to 9 with multiple sclerosis.

This sequence joins TRBV20-1 and TRBJ2-4, with D tentatively TRBD1 (5 bases). V dropped 3 bases and J dropped 0 bases, with 9 bases sitting between them. This CDR3 spans 14 amino acids. Germline V gene data show CDR1 as DFQATT and CDR2 as SNEGSKA (reference sequence). The CDR3 sequence is CSARRQLAKNIQYF. In DNA form, the CDR3 reads TGCAGTGCTAGGAGACAGTTAGCCAAAAACATTCAGTACTTC.

CDR3 nucleotide sequence: TGCGCCAGCAGCTGGGTCGGTTCAAACACTGAAGCTTTCTTT. Encoded protein: CASSWVGSNTEAFF. The chain recombines TRBV5-1 with TRBJ1-1; no clear D gene. This CDR3 region has 14 residues. Germline V gives CDR1 SGHRS, CDR2 YFSETQ. Deletions cut 3 bases from V and 2 bases from J, with 11 bases between.

This clonotype showed up just a few times. This sequence joins TRBV11-1 and TRBJ2-1; tentative D call: TRBD1 (5 bases). This CDR3 has 14 residues. Trimming removed 5 bases at V and 0 bases at J, with 8 bases between. Germline CDR1 reads SGHAT; CDR2 reads FQDESV (reference sequence). CDR3 nucleotide sequence: TGTGCCAGCAGCCAGGGATTCTCCTACAATGAGCAGTTCTTC. It specifies CASSQGFSYNEQFF. Drawing the rest from reference TRBV11-1 and TRBJ2-1, the complete variable domain is EAEVAQSPRYKITEKSQAVAFWCDPISGHATLYWYRQILGQGPELLVQFQDESVVDDSQLPKDRFSAERLKGVDSTLKIQPAELGDSAMYLCASSQGFSYNEQFFGPGTRLTVL.

This clonotype has more than one count but fewer than ten. This chain uses TRBV7-2 with TRBJ2-7, with 7 bases matching TRBD2. Germline V gene lookup returns CDR1 SGHTA and CDR2 FQGNSA. This CDR3 has 14 residues. V lost 5 bases, J lost 3 bases, and 7 bases stayed unmatched. The CDR3 bases are TGTGCCAGCAGCGGGGCTAGCGGCGACTACGAGCAGTACTTC. This encodes CASSGASGDYEQYF.

CDR3 coding DNA: TGTGCCAGCAGCTTAGGGGACGGTTATGGCTACACCTTC. Translation: CASSLGDGYGYTF. The V call is TRBV7-9, the J call TRBJ1-2; weak D call: TRBD1 (5 bases). The ends were cut back, 1 base at V and 5 bases at J, with 8 bases in the middle. CDR3 length: 13 residues. Germline CDR1 SEHNR, CDR2 FQNEAQ (reference sequence). The whole variable domain, filled in from reference TRBV7-9 and TRBJ1-2, reads DTGVSQNPRHKITKRGQNVTFRCDPISEHNRLYWYRQTLGQGPEFLTYFQNEAQLEKSRLLSDRFSAERPKGSFSTLEIQRTEQGDSAMYLCASSLGDGYGYTFGSGTRLTVV.

This clonotype was seen at least ten times. The CDR3 nucleotides read TGTGCCAGCAGTTATTTGGGGGGGGCGCGCAACGAGCAGTACTTC. Translated, it gives CASSYLGGARNEQYF. The chain has TRBV28 and TRBJ2-7, with D possibly matching TRBD2 (7 bases). Trimming took off 4 bases at V and 5 bases at J, with 18 bases between the two ends. This CDR3 has 15 residues. CDR1 is MDHEN, CDR2 SYDVKM, per germline.

On this clonotype itself: A junction end diverges from the germline sequence, so it may reflect a read error. The chain is built from TRBV29-1 and TRBJ1-2; D not resolved. This CDR3 has 12 amino acids. The germline V gene encodes CDR1 SQVTM and CDR2 ANQGSEA. In DNA, the CDR3 is TGCAGCGGTGAATTACAGAACTATGGCTACACCTTC. Translating it yields CSGELQNYGYTF.

V usage is TRBV7-9 and J usage is TRBJ2-1; 8 nucleotides align to TRBD1. Germline V CDR1 and CDR2: SEHNR, FQNEAQ (reference sequence). The CDR3 is 14 amino acids. Trimming cost V 2 bases and J 10 bases; bases outside gene matches: 7. For the CDR3, the DNA is TGTGCCAGCAGCTTAATTCCAGGGGGCTGGGAGCAGTTCTTC. It codes for CASSLIPGGWEQFF.

The chain joins TRBV29-1 to TRBJ2-1; either TRBD1 or TRBD2 may supply D (5 bases each). V lost 2 bases and J 6 bases, leaving 8 bases between the germline ends. The CDR3 loop spans 12 amino acids. Germline CDR1 reads SQVTM; CDR2 reads ANQGSEA. The CDR3 reads CSVEFGGNEQFF. The CDR3 region has the DNA TGCAGCGTTGAATTTGGGGGCAATGAGCAGTTCTTC.

There are a few counts of this clonotype. V and J are TRBV5-6 and TRBJ1-1, with D uncertain. CDR1 is SGHDT, CDR2 YYEEEE, per germline. V was shortened by 1 base and J by 6 bases, with 10 bases between the two germline ends. The CDR3 spans 13 residues. The CDR3 spells CASSLLTRPEAFF. The CDR3 DNA is TGTGCCAGCAGCTTGTTGACAAGGCCTGAAGCTTTCTTT.

V and J are TRBV20-1 and TRBJ1-2, with 7 bases identical to TRBD1. The CDR3 has 11 residues. The germline V gene has CDR1 DFQATT and CDR2 SNEGSKA (reference sequence). V lost 4 bases to trimming and J lost 12 bases; unmatched junction nucleotides: 8. Here the CDR3 DNA reads TGCAGTGCTAACGGTGGGACAGCTAACACCTTC. Translating it yields CSANGGTANTF.

J is TRBJ1-5 and V is TRBV10-3; D not certain. This CDR3 is 15 amino acids long. V lost 0 bases to trimming and J lost 5 bases, with 11 bases between them. The germline V gene has CDR1 ENHRY and CDR2 SYGVKD. In nucleotides, the CDR3 is TGTGCCATCAGTGAGTCGATGGGGAGGTATCAGCCCCAGCATTTT. Its translation is CAISESMGRYQPQHF.

There are a few counts of this clonotype. CDR3 region: CATKPGQANEKLFF. In nucleotides, the CDR3 is TGTGCCACAAAGCCGGGACAGGCTAATGAAAAACTGTTTTTT. V usage is TRBV15 and J usage is TRBJ1-4; 8 nucleotides match TRBD1. J gave up 3 bases and V 9 bases, and 6 bases lay outside the gene matches. The V gene's germline CDR1 is LNHNV and CDR2 YYDKDF (reference sequence). This CDR3 spans 14 amino acids.